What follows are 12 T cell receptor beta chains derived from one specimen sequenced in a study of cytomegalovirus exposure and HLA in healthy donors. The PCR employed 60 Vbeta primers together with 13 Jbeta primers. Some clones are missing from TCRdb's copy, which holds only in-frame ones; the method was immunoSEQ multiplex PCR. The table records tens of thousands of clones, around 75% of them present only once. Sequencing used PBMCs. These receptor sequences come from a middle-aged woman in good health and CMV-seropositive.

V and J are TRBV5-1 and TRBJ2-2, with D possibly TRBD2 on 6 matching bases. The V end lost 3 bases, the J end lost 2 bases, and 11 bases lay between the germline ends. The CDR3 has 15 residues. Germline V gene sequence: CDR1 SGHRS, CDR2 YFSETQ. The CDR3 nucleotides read TGCGCCAGCAGCTGGGACGGGGGAAACACCGGGGAGCTGTTTTTT. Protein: CASSWDGGNTGELFF.

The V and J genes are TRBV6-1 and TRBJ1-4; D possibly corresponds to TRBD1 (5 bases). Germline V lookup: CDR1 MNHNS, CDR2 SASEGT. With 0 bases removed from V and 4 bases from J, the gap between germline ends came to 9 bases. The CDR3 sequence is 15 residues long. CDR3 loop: CASSEAGGGNEKLFF. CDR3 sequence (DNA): TGTGCCAGCAGTGAAGCTGGGGGGGGTAATGAAAAACTGTTTTTT.

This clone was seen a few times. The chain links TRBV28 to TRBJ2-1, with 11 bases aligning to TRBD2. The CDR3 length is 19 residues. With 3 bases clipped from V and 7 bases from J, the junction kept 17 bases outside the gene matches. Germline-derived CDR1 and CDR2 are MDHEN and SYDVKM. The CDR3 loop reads CASSFSELTSGGLGNEQFF. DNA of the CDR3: TGTGCCAGCAGTTTCTCCGAACTTACTAGCGGGGGTCTTGGGAATGAGCAGTTCTTC.

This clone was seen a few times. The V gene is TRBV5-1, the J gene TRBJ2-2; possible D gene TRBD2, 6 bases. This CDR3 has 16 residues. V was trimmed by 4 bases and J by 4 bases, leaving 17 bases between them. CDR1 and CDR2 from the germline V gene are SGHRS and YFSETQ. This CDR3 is CASSPEGQEGTGELFF. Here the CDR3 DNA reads TGCGCCAGCAGCCCGGAGGGGCAGGAGGGCACCGGGGAGCTGTTTTTT.

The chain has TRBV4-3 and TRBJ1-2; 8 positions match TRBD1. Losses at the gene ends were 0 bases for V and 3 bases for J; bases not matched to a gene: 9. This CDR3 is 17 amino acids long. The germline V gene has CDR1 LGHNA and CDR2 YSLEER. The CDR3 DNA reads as TGCGCCAGCAGCCAAGATATTGCCGGACAGGGCGACTATGGCTACACCTTC. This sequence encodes CASSQDIAGQGDYGYTF.

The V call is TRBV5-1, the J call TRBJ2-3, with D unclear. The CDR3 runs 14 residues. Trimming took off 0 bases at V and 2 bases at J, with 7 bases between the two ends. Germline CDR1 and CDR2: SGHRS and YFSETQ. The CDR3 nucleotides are TGCGCCAGCAGCTTGGGGTCCTACACAGATACGCAGTATTTT. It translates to CASSLGSYTDTQYF. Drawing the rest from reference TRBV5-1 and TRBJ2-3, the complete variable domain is KAGVTQTPRYLIKTRGQQVTLSCSPISGHRSVSWYQQTPGQGLQFLFEYFSETQRNKGNFPGRFSGRQFSNSRSEMNVSTLELGDSALYLCASSLGSYTDTQYFGPGTRLTVL.

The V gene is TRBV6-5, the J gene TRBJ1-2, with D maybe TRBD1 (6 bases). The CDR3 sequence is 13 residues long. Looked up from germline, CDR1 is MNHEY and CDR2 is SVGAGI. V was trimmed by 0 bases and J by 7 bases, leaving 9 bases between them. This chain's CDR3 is CASSYSRGGGYTF. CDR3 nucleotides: TGTGCCAGCAGTTACTCCAGGGGTGGTGGCTACACCTTC.

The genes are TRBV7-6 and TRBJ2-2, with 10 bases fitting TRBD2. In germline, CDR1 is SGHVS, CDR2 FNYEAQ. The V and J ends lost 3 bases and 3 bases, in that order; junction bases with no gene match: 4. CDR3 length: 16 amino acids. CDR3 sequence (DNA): TGTGCCAGCAGCTTGTTGAGCGGGGGGGACACCGGGGAGCTGTTTTTT. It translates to CASSLLSGGDTGELFF.

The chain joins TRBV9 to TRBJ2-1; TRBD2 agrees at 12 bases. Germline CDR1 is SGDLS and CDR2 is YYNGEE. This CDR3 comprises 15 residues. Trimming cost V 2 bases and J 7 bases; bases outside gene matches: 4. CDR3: CASSVSSGGGNEQFF. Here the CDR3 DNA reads TGTGCCAGCAGCGTTTCTAGCGGGGGGGGTAATGAGCAGTTCTTC.

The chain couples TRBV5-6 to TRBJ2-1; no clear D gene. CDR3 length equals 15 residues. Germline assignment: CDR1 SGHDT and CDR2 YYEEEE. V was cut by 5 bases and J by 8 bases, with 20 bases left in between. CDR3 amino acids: CASRSYSSSWDEQFF. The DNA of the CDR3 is TGTGCCAGCAGGTCGTACAGCTCTTCCTGGGATGAGCAGTTCTTC.

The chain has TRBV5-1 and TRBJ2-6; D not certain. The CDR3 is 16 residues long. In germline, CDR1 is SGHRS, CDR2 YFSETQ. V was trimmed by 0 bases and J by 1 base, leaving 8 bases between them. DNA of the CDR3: TGCGCCAGCAGCTTGGAAGTCAGGTCTGGGGCCAACGTCCTGACTTTC. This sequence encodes CASSLEVRSGANVLTF. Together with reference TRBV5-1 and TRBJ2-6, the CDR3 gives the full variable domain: KAGVTQTPRYLIKTRGQQVTLSCSPISGHRSVSWYQQTPGQGLQFLFEYFSETQRNKGNFPGRFSGRQFSNSRSEMNVSTLELGDSALYLCASSLEVRSGANVLTFGAGSRLTVL.

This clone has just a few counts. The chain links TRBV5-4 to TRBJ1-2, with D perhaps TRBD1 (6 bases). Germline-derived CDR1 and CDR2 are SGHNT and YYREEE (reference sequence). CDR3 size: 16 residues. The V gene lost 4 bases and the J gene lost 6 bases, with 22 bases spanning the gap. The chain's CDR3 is CASSKRTAGPLDGYTF. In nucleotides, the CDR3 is TGTGCCAGCAGCAAACGGACAGCGGGACCATTAGATGGCTACACCTTC.